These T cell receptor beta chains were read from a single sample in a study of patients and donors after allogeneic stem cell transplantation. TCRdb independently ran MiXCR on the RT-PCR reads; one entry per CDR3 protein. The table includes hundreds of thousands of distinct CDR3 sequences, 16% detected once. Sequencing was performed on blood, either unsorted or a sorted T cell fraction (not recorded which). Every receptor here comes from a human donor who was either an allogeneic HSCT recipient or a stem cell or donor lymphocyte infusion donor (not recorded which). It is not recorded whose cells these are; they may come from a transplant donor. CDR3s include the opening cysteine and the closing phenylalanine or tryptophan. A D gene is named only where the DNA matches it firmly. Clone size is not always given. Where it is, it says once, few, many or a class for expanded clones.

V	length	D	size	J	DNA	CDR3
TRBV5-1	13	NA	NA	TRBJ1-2	TGCGCCAGCAGCTTGGGAGGGCATGGCGGCTACACCTTC	CASSLGGHGGYTF
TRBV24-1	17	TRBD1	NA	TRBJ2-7	TGTGCCACCAGTGATTCCGCTGGACAGGGGGCTAGGGACGAGCAGTACTTC	CATSDSAGQGARDEQYF
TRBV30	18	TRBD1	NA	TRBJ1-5	TGTGCCTGGAGGTGGGCGGACAGGCAGAGCTTATGGAATCAGCCCCAGCATTTT	CAWRWADRQSLWNQPQHF
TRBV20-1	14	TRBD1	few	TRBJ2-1	TGCAGTGCTGACCGGGACAGGGGGTACAATGAGCAGTTCTTC	CSADRDRGYNEQFF
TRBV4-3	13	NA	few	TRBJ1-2	TGCGCCAGCAGCCAAGTGCTCCTGAAAGGCTACACCTTC	CASSQVLLKGYTF
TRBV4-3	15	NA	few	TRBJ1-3	TGCGCCAGCAGCCAAGATCTCCAGGGAAGAGACACCATATATTTT	CASSQDLQGRDTIYF
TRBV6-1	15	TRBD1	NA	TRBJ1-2	TGTGCCAGCAGCCGCGATCCCTCAGGGGGCTGGGGCTACACCTTC	CASSRDPSGGWGYTF
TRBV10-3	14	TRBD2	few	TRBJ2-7	TGTGCCATCAGTAGCGGGGGAAGCTCCTACGAGCAGTACTTC	CAISSGGSSYEQYF
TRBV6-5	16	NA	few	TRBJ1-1	TGTGCCAGCAGTTACTCCATAGGCGGGGTGAGCACTGAAGCTTTCTTT	CASSYSIGGVSTEAFF
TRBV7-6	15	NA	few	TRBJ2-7	TGTGCCAGCAGCTTAACCCGAGCGGGCCCCTACGAGCAGTACTTC	CASSLTRAGPYEQYF
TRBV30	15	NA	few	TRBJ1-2	TGTGCCTGGAGTCCGGGGCTAGAACAAGTTTATGGCTACACCTTC	CAWSPGLEQVYGYTF
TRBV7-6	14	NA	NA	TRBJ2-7	TGTGCCAGCAGCTTAGCGGCACTACTAGGCGAGCAGTACTTC	CASSLAALLGEQYF
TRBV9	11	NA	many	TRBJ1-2	TGTGCCAGCAGTGGGAACTATGGCTACACCTTC	CASSGNYGYTF
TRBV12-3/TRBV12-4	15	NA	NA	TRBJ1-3	TGTGCCAGCAGTAATGGACTAAACTCTGGAAACACCATATATTTT	CASSNGLNSGNTIYF
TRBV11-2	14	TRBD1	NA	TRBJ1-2	TGTGCCAGCAGCCCGACAGGGGTCCGCTATGGCTACACCTTC	CASSPTGVRYGYTF
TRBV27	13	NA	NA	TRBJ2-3	TGTGCCAGCAGTTTGGGCAGACTAGATACGCAGTATTTT	CASSLGRLDTQYF
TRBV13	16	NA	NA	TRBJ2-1	TGTGCCAGCAGCTTATATCGAATAGCGGAGGACAATGAGCAGTTCTTC	CASSLYRIAEDNEQFF
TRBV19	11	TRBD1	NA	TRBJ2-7	TGTGCCAGTAGTGACGACAGGGCCCAGTACTTC	CASSDDRAQYF
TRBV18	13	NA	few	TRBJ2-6	TGTGCCAGCTACGACGGCGGGCCCCAAGTCCTGACTTTC	CASYDGGPQVLTF
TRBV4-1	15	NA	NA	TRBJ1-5	TGCGCCAGCAGCCAGGGAGGGGTTAGCAATCAGCCCCAGCATTTT	CASSQGGVSNQPQHF
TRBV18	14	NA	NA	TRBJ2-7	TGTGCCAGCTCTACCGGTGGGGGGTCCTACGAGCAGTACTTC	CASSTGGGSYEQYF
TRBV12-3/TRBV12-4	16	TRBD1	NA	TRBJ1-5	TGTGCCAGCAGTTTACGCGACAGGGGTGGCAATCAGCCCCAGCATTTT	CASSLRDRGGNQPQHF
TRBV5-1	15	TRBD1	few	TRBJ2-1	TGCGCCAGCAGCACTATGCGGACAGGGGGGGATGAGCAGTTCTTC	CASSTMRTGGDEQFF
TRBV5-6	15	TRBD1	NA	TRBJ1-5	TGTGCCAGCAGCTTGGGCAGGGGGCTAGGTCAGCCCCAGCATTTT	CASSLGRGLGQPQHF
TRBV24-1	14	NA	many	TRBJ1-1	TGTGCCACCACCGACGGGGGCACGAACACTGAAGCTTTCTTT	CATTDGGTNTEAFF
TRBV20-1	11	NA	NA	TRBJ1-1	TGCAGTGCCCCGGGCGGGAGAGAAGCTTTCTTT	CSAPGGREAFF
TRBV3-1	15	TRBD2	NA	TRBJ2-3	TGTGCCAGCAGCCCCCAAGCGGGAGGAACAGATACGCAGTATTTT	CASSPQAGGTDTQYF
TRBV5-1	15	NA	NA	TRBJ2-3	TGCGCCAGCAGCTTGTCTTCGACTAGCACAGATACGCAGTATTTT	CASSLSSTSTDTQYF
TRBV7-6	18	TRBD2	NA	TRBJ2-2	TGTGCCAGCAGCTTAGCGCGGCTAGCGGGGGCCAACACCGGGGAGCTGTTTTTT	CASSLARLAGANTGELFF
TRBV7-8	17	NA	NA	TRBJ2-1	TGTGCCAGCAGCTTAAGTTCAGAGCCTATCTCCTACAATGAGCAGTTCTTC	CASSLSSEPISYNEQFF
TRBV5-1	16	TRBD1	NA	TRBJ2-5	TGCGCCAGCAGCTTCCGGGACAGGGGGTTGCGGGAGACCCAGTACTTC	CASSFRDRGLRETQYF
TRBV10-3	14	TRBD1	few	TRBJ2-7	TGTGCCATCAACCCCGGGACAGGGTTTTACGAGCAGTACTTC	CAINPGTGFYEQYF
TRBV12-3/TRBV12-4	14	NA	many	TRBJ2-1	TGTGCCAGCACCCCGGGACTCCAATACAATGAGCAGTTCTTC	CASTPGLQYNEQFF
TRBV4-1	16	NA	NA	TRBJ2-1	TGCGCCAGCAGCCAAGATCGGGACTTCTCCTACAATGAGCAGTTCTTC	CASSQDRDFSYNEQFF
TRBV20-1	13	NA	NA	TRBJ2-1	TGCAGTGCTAGAGAGGGGCCCTACAATAAGCAGTTCTTC	CSAREGPYNKQFF
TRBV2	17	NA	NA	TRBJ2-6	TGTGCCAGCAGCCCAGGGTGGTGGGACTCTGGGGCCAACGTCCTGACTTTC	CASSPGWWDSGANVLTF
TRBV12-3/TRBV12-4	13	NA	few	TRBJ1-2	TGTGCCAGCACCTCCGCCGGTAACTATGGCTACACCTTC	CASTSAGNYGYTF
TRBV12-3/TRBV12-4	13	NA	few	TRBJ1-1	TGTGCCAGCAGTCCCAGCGTGGGGAGTGAAGCTTTCTTT	CASSPSVGSEAFF
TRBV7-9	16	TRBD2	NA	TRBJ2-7	TGTGCCAGCAGCTTAGCGCTAGCGGGGGGTAGTGTCGAGCAGTACTTC	CASSLALAGGSVEQYF
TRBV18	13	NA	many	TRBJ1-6	TGTGCCAGCTCACTAAGGAGGGATTCACCCCTCCACTTT	CASSLRRDSPLHF
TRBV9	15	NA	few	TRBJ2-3	TGTGCCAGCAGCGGTCGTGCAAGGGTCGCAGATACGCAGTATTTT	CASSGRARVADTQYF
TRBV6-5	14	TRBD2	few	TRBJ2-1	TGTGCCAGCAGTTACAGCGGGGGAATTGTCGGGCAGTTCTTC	CASSYSGGIVGQFF
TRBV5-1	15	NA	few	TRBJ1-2	TGCGCCAGCAGCTTAGGACGAGCAGCTACCTATGGCTACACCTTC	CASSLGRAATYGYTF
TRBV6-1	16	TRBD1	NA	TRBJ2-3	TGTGCCAGCAGTACGACAGGGATGGTCGGCACAGATACGCAGTATTTT	CASSTTGMVGTDTQYF
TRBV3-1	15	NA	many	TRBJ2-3	TGTGCCAGCAGCCAAGATGCACTCCTCGAAGACACGCAGTATTTT	CASSQDALLEDTQYF
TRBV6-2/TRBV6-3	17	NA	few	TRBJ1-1	TGTGCCAGCAGTTACTCGATCAGGGGACGGTCGAACACTGAAGCTTTCTTT	CASSYSIRGRSNTEAFF
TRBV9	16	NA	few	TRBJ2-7	TGTGCCAGCAGCGTAGAGGGGAGCGGTCACTCCTACGAGCAGTACTTC	CASSVEGSGHSYEQYF
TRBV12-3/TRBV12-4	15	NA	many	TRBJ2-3	TGTGCCAGCAGTTTAGCGGCTAGCTCTGCAGATACGCAGTATTTT	CASSLAASSADTQYF
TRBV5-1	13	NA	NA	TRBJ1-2	TGCGCCAGCAGCTTGGGACGAGAAGATGGCTACACCTTC	CASSLGREDGYTF
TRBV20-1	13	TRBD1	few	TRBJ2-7	TGCAGTGCCAGCAGGGGGATTTCCTACGAGCAGTACTTC	CSASRGISYEQYF
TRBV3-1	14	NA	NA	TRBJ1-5	TGTGCCAGCAGCCAAGATTGGGGTGGTCAGCCCCAGCATTTT	CASSQDWGGQPQHF
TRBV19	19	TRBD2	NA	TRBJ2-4	TGTGCCAGTAGTTCGAGAGGACTAGCGGGAGTTAGAGCCAAAAACATTCAGTACTTC	CASSSRGLAGVRAKNIQYF